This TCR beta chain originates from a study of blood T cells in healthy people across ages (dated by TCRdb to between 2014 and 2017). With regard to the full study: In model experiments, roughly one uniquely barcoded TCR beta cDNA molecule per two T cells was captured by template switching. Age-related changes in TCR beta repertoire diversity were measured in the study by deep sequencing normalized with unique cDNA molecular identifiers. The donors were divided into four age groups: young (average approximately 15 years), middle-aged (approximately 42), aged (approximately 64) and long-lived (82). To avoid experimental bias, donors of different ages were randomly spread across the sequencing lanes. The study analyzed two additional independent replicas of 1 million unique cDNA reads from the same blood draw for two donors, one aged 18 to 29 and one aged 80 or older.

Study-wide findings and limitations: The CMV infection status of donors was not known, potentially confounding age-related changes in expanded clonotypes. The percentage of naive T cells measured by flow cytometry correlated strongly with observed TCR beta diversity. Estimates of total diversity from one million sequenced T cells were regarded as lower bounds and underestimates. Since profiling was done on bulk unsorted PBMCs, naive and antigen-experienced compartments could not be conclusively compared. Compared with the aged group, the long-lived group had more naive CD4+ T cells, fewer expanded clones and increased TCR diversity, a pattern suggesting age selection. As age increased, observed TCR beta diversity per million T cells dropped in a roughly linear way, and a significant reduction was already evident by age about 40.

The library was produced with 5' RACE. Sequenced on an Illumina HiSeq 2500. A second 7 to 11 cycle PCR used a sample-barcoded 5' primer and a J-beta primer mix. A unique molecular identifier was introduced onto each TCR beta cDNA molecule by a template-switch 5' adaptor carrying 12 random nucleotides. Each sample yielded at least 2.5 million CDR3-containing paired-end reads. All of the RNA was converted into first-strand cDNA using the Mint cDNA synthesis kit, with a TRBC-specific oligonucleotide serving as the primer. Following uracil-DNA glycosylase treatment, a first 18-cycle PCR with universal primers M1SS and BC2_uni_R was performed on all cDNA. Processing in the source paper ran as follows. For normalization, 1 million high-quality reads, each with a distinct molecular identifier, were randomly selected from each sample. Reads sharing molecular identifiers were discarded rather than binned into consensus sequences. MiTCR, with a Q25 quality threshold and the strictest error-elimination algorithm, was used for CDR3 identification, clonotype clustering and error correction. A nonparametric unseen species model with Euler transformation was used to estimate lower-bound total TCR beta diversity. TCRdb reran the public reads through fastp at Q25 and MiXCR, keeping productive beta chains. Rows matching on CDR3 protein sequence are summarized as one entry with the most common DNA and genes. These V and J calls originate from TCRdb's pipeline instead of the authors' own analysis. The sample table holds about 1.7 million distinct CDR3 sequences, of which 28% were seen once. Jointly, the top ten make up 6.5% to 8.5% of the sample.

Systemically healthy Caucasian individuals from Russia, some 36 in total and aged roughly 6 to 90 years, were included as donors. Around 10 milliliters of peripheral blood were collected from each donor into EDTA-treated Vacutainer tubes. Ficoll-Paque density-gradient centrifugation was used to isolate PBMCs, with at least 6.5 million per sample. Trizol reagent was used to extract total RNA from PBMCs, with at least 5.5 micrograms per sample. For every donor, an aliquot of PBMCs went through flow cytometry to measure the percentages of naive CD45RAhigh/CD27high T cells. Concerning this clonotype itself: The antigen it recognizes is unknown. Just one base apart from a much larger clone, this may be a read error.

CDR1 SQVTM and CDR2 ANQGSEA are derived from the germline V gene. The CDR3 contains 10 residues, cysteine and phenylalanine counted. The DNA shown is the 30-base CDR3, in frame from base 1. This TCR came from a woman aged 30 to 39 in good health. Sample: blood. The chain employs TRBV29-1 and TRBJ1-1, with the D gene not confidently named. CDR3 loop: CGVAGTEAFF. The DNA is TGCGGCGTTGCTGGAACTGAAGCTTTCTTT. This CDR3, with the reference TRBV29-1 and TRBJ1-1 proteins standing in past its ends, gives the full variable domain SAVISQKPSRDICQRGTSLTIQCQVDSQVTMMFWYRQQPGQSLTLIATANQGSEATYESGFVIDKFPISRPNLTFSTLTVSNMSPEDSSIYLCGVAGTEAFFGQGTRLTVV.